This T cell receptor (beta chain) was captured by sequencing in a study of OX40 agonist ivuxolimab in advanced cancers. Across the whole study: The study treated patients with ivuxolimab, an agonistic anti-OX40 (CD134) antibody. Whole-study findings and limits: Doses of 0.1 to 3.0 mg/kg were accompanied by clonal expansion of CD4+ and CD8+ blood T cells by week 6. At 0.1-3.0 mg/kg, partial responders had clonal expansion among the lowest observed. Antigen targets of the expanded peripheral T cells went undetermined.

CDR1 LNHDA and CDR2 SQIVND come from the germline V gene (reference sequence). Trimming shortened V by 5 bases and J by 4 bases, and 14 bases separated the two germline ends. CDR3 length: 15 residues. Sequenced by immunoSEQ multiplex PCR; TCRdb stores in-frame clones only, minus some. The table lists over 85,000 clones, approximately 90% of them singletons. Remarks on this clone: Its specificity is unknown.

The J gene is TRBJ2-2, the V gene TRBV19, with D perhaps assigned TRBD1 or TRBD2 (5 bases each). This receptor was obtained from an adult with an advanced solid tumor such as melanoma, head and neck, liver or kidney cancer. The material sequenced was CD4+ or CD8+ T cells sorted from blood, taken in a trial of the OX40 agonist ivuxolimab. The CDR3 here is CASSAGPRGTGELFF. As DNA, the CDR3 is TGTGCCAGTAGTGCGGGCCCAAGGGGCACCGGGGAGCTGTTTTTT.